This TCR beta chain was observed in a study of human T cells and chemical hapten exposure. The V gene's germline CDR1 is ENHRY and CDR2 SYGVKD. Trimming stripped 6 bases from V and 2 bases from J, with 10 bases between. CDR3 length: 13 amino acids. TCRdb reprocessed the 5' RACE reads via MiXCR and lists one record per CDR3 protein. The sample contains over 95,000 distinct CDR3 sequences, 15% to 20% of which appear only once. Someone pulled total RNA out of unfractionated whole blood. The receptor was derived from a human donor in good health. This chain connects TRBV10-3 to TRBJ1-1; no reliable D call. The CDR3, as DNA: TGTGCCATCAGGGTACAACCAAACACTGAAGCTTTCTTT. Its translation: CAIRVQPNTEAFF.